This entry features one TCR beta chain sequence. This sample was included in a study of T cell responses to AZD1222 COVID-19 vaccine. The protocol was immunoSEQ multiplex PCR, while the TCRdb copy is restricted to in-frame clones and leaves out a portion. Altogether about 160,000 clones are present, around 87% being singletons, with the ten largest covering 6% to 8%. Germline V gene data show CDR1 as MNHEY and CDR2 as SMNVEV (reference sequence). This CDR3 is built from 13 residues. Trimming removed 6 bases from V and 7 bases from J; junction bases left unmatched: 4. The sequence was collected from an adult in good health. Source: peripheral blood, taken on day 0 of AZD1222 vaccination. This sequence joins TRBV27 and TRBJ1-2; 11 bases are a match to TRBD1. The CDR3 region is CASRGQGASGYTF. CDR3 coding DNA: TGTGCCAGCAGAGGACAGGGGGCGAGTGGCTACACCTTC.